This T cell receptor (beta chain) was recovered during a study of graft-versus-host responses after intestinal transplantation. Overall study context: Multivisceral, liver-intestinal, or isolated intestinal grafts went to recipients.

Researchers processed graft tissue to release intraepithelial and lamina propria lymphocytes. This CDR3 has 14 residues. Trimming removed 5 bases at V and 5 bases at J, with 15 bases between. CDR1 is MNHNS, CDR2 SASEGT, per germline. The table came from immunoSEQ multiplex PCR; TCRdb's copy has only in-frame clones and leaves some out. The sample has tens of thousands of clones; roughly four fifths are singletons. Comments on this clone: Its cognate antigen is unknown.

Overall study results and limits: Recipient marrow harbored GvH clones, some of which surfaced first in ileum or blood. Graft-donor T cell macrochimerism coincided with high graft-versus-host to host-versus-graft clonal ratios in allografts.

This chain links TRBV6-1 with TRBJ2-5; the D gene is possibly TRBD2 (6 bases). This receptor was taken from a human patient who received an intestinal transplant, so some T cells may come from the graft donor. This specimen was ileum tissue, taken 12 days after intestinal transplant. This CDR3 is CASSPDWSGETQYF. For the CDR3, the DNA is TGTGCCAGCAGTCCCGACTGGAGCGGGGAGACCCAGTACTTC.